These 24 T cell receptor beta chains originate from one sample sequenced in a study of technical replicates of blood from four donors. Some clones are missing from TCRdb's copy, which holds only in-frame ones; the method was immunoSEQ multiplex PCR. This sample has 85,000 to 100,000 clones, with around 96% found just once. The specimen sequenced was T cells isolated from PBMCs. The receptors derive from a human donor in good health.

The chain joins TRBV7-8 to TRBJ2-2; TRBD1 agrees at 11 bases. J gave up 0 bases and V 7 bases, and 10 bases lay outside the gene matches. CDR3 length: 18 residues. The germline gives CDR1 SGHVS, CDR2 FQNEAQ. The CDR3 loop reads CASNLEPGQGANTGELFF. CDR3 DNA: TGTGCCAGCAACTTGGAACCGGGACAGGGGGCGAACACCGGGGAGCTGTTTTTT.

The rearrangement joins TRBV7-6 to TRBJ2-1; 9 bases match TRBD2. The germline CDR1 and CDR2 sequences are SGHVS and FNYEAQ. V lost 1 base, J lost 4 bases, and 14 bases stayed unmatched. The CDR3 is 19 amino acids. The CDR3 DNA reads TGTGCCAGCAGCTTAGTGTACCCCTCGACTAGCGGACAGTACAATGAGCAGTTCTTC. It translates to CASSLVYPSTSGQYNEQFF.

The chain carries TRBV9 and TRBJ2-3; D is unclear. CDR1 SGDLS and CDR2 YYNGEE come from the germline V gene. Trimming shortened V by 6 bases and J by 0 bases, and 8 bases separated the two germline ends. The CDR3 length is 13 residues. The CDR3 region is CASTKTSTDTQYF. CDR3 coding DNA: TGTGCCAGCACCAAAACTAGCACAGATACGCAGTATTTT.

The genes are TRBV6-5 and TRBJ1-1; 7 nucleotides agree with TRBD1. Trimming at V came to 4 bases and at J to 8 bases, leaving 4 bases not matched to a gene. The CDR3 has 12 residues. Per the germline V gene, CDR1 is MNHEY and CDR2 is SVGAGI. This CDR3 reads CASSSRQGEAFF. In nucleotides, the CDR3 is TGTGCCAGCAGTTCGAGACAGGGAGAAGCTTTCTTT.

This chain joins TRBV14 and TRBJ1-4, with 7 nucleotides matching TRBD1. V trimming: 4 bases; J trimming: 0 bases; junction bases outside the gene matches: 5. Germline-derived CDR1 and CDR2 are SGHDN and FVKESK. This CDR3 region has 16 residues. CDR3 protein: CASSPRQGSTNEKLFF. Written as DNA, the CDR3 is TGTGCCAGCAGCCCCCGACAGGGCTCAACTAATGAAAAACTGTTTTTT.

The chain couples TRBV6-1 to TRBJ2-2; no definite D call. Trimming removed 2 bases at V and 6 bases at J, with 10 bases between. The CDR3 contains 14 residues. CDR1 and CDR2 (germline): MNHNS, SASEGT. CDR3 region: CASSEFFPPGELFF. For the CDR3, the DNA is TGTGCCAGCAGTGAATTCTTCCCCCCCGGGGAGCTGTTTTTT.

This rearrangement joins TRBV18 to TRBJ2-1; tentatively, D is TRBD1 (5 bases). Germline V gene data show CDR1 as KGHSH and CDR2 as LQKENI. V gave up 2 bases and J gave up 4 bases, with 9 bases separating them. CDR3 length equals 14 residues. CDR3 nucleotides: TGTGCCAGCTCACCAACCAGGGTTTACAATGAGCAGTTCTTC. Protein: CASSPTRVYNEQFF.

This chain uses TRBV5-5 with TRBJ2-3; TRBD2 matches 7 bases. This CDR3 has 15 amino acids. Germline V gives CDR1 SGHKS, CDR2 YYEKEE (reference sequence). J lost 2 bases, V lost 5 bases, and 8 bases had no gene match. This CDR3 reads CASSSAGPLTDTQYF. The CDR3 DNA is TGTGCCAGCAGTTCAGCGGGACCCCTCACAGATACGCAGTATTTT.

The rearrangement uses TRBV5-1 and TRBJ1-2; the match to TRBD1 covers 9 bases. J lost 5 bases, V lost 4 bases, and 9 bases had no gene match. There are 15 residues in the CDR3. Germline loops: CDR1 SGHRS, CDR2 YFSETQ. Here the CDR3 DNA reads TGCGCCAGCAGCCCCAACAGGGGGCTGCGGTATGGCTACACCTTC. Translating it yields CASSPNRGLRYGYTF.

The V and J genes are TRBV25-1 and TRBJ2-5; tentative D call: TRBD2 (5 bases). Trimming stripped 8 bases from V and 5 bases from J, with 9 bases between. CDR1 is MGHDK and CDR2 is SYGVNS in the germline V gene. This CDR3 spans 11 amino acids. CDR3 DNA: TGTGCCAGCGGCCGAGGGGAGACCCAGTACTTC. Amino acid sequence: CASGRGETQYF.

The chain has TRBV4-2 and TRBJ2-3; D is unclear. The germline CDR1 and CDR2 sequences are LGHNA and YNFKEQ. V was trimmed by 8 bases and J by 6 bases, leaving 24 bases between them. The CDR3 is 16 residues long. The CDR3 sequence is CASSPETTVGTDTQYF. In DNA form, the CDR3 reads TGTGCCAGCTCGCCCGAGACGACTGTCGGAACGGATACGCAGTATTTT.

This clone was counted only a few times. V and J are TRBV7-9 and TRBJ1-2; possibly TRBD1 for D (6 bases). V dropped 1 base and J dropped 8 bases, with 17 bases sitting between them. The CDR3 contains 15 residues. Germline V gives CDR1 SEHNR, CDR2 FQNEAQ (reference sequence). The CDR3 spells CASSLGTVRNEGYTF. CDR3 sequence (DNA): TGTGCCAGCAGCTTAGGGACAGTCAGGAATGAGGGCTACACCTTC.

V usage is TRBV28 and J usage is TRBJ1-4; 8 bases agree with TRBD1. The CDR3 is 17 amino acids. Unmatched junction bases numbered 11, after V lost 4 bases and J lost 4 bases. Germline V gene data show CDR1 as MDHEN and CDR2 as SYDVKM. DNA for the CDR3: TGTGCCAGCAGTTCAGGGGGCGCCGGGTGGAGTAATGAAAAACTGTTTTTT. Translation gives CASSSGGAGWSNEKLFF. The full variable domain, its missing parts supplied by reference TRBV28 and TRBJ1-4, is DVKVTQSSRYLVKRTGEKVFLECVQDMDHENMFWYRQDPGLGLRLIYFSYDVKMKEKGDIPEGYSVSREKKERFSLILESASTNQTSMYLCASSSGGAGWSNEKLFFGSGTQLSVL.

This chain joins TRBV5-4 and TRBJ2-5; maybe TRBD2 (6 bases). The length of the CDR3 is 12 residues. The germline gives CDR1 SGHNT, CDR2 YYREEE (reference sequence). V lost 10 bases and J lost 3, with 13 bases in between. DNA of the CDR3: TGTGCCGGGGGACCGGGGGAAGAGACCCAGTACTTC. Amino acids: CAGGPGEETQYF.

The V gene is TRBV10-1, the J gene TRBJ1-4; possibly TRBD1 for D (6 bases). Germline CDR1 WNHNN, CDR2 SYGVQD (reference sequence). The CDR3 covers 13 residues. V gave up 3 bases and J gave up 8 bases, with 10 bases separating them. The CDR3 loop reads CASSDSGEEKLFF. DNA of the CDR3: TGCGCCAGCAGTGACTCAGGGGAGGAAAAACTGTTTTTT.

The CDR3 DNA reads as TGCGCCAGCAGCCAAGGAGACAACAGGGTGGCAACTAATGAAAAACTGTTTTTT. Translation gives CASSQGDNRVATNEKLFF. The chain recombines TRBV4-1 with TRBJ1-4, with a possible D match to TRBD1 (6 bases). This CDR3 region has 18 residues. V was cut by 1 base and J by 0 bases, with 15 bases left in between. Germline V CDR1 and CDR2: MGHRA, YSYEKL.

The chain employs TRBV11-2 and TRBJ1-1; D not resolved. Germline lookup yields CDR1 SGHAT and CDR2 FQNNGV. CDR3 length: 13 amino acids. V shed 3 bases and J shed 4 bases, with 9 bases lying between them. CDR3 nucleotide sequence: TGTGCCAGCAGCTTCCTGAGGGTCACTGAAGCTTTCTTT. Translated: CASSFLRVTEAFF.

The chain carries TRBV28 and TRBJ1-5, with D unclear. Germline lookup yields CDR1 MDHEN and CDR2 SYDVKM. The CDR3 is 13 residues long. V dropped 6 bases and J dropped 2 bases, with 8 bases sitting between them. The CDR3: CASRQYRNQPQHF. CDR3 in DNA: TGTGCCAGCAGGCAGTACCGCAATCAGCCCCAGCATTTT.

J is TRBJ1-1 and V is TRBV10-2, with D unclear. Looked up from germline, CDR1 is WSHSY and CDR2 is SAAADI. Trimming pared 7 bases from V and 0 bases from J, leaving 15 bases between. CDR3 length: 15 amino acids. CDR3 in amino acids: CASTNVRGLNTEAFF. In nucleotides, the CDR3 is TGCGCCAGCACCAACGTTCGAGGATTGAACACTGAAGCTTTCTTT.

V is TRBV9 and J is TRBJ2-7; 7 positions agree with TRBD2. The CDR3 is made up of 14 amino acids. V dropped 6 bases and J dropped 0; count of bases not matched to a gene: 6. Germline lookup yields CDR1 SGDLS and CDR2 YYNGEE. The DNA of the CDR3 is TGTGCCAGCAACCTCTGGGGGGGCTCCTACGAGCAGTACTTC. It translates to CASNLWGGSYEQYF.

The chain links TRBV4-1 to TRBJ1-3; D not resolved. V shed 2 bases and J shed 5 bases, with 13 bases lying between them. Germline V lookup: CDR1 MGHRA, CDR2 YSYEKL. The CDR3 extends over 15 amino acids. DNA of the CDR3: TGCGCCAGCAGCCAACCCACATCCCTTCGAAACACCATATATTTT. Residues: CASSQPTSLRNTIYF.

The J gene is TRBJ1-2, the V gene TRBV11-2; 7 bases fit TRBD1. The CDR3 is 13 residues long. The trim removed 5 bases at V and 5 bases at J, leaving 5 bases unmatched. Per the germline V gene, CDR1 is SGHAT and CDR2 is FQNNGV. CDR3 DNA sequence: TGTGCCAGCAGCACTGACAGGGATTATGGCTACACCTTC. Encoded protein: CASSTDRDYGYTF.

The V gene is TRBV29-1, the J gene TRBJ2-3; 9 bases are a match to TRBD1. Trimming at V came to 6 bases and at J to 3 bases, leaving 10 bases not matched to a gene. CDR3 size: 15 residues. Germline loops: CDR1 SQVTM, CDR2 ANQGSEA. The CDR3 DNA sequence: TGCAGCGTCGAGGGACGGGACAGGGAGACAGATACGCAGTATTTT. It translates to CSVEGRDRETDTQYF.

The chain uses TRBV2 and TRBJ2-2; the match to TRBD2 covers 9 bases. The CDR3 contains 14 residues. The germline V gene encodes CDR1 SNHLY and CDR2 FYNNEI. Germline trimming cut 7 bases from V and 4 bases from J; bases unmatched to any gene: 4. The CDR3 DNA reads as TGTGCCAGCAAGGGACTAGCAGGCACCGGGGAGCTGTTTTTT. This encodes CASKGLAGTGELFF.